This T cell receptor beta chain was retrieved from a study of blood T cells in healthy people across ages. A sample-barcoded 5' primer and a J-beta primer mix were used in a second PCR of roughly 7 to 11 cycles. There were at least 2.5 million CDR3-containing paired-end reads obtained from each sample. TCRdb ran MiXCR on the 5' RACE reads and lists one entry per CDR3 protein. This table holds 700,000 or so distinct CDR3 sequences, about 20% found once. J gave up 5 bases and V 5 bases, and 6 bases lay outside the gene matches. The CDR3 runs 13 residues. Germline lookup yields CDR1 GTSNPN and CDR2 SVGIG (reference sequence). Study findings and constraints: Among long-lived donors, naive CD4+ cells were more numerous and diversity higher than in aged donors. Investigators viewed diversity estimates from one million T cells as underestimates, the study reported.

About this clonotype itself: Its cognate antigen is unknown.

Every donor gave around 10 milliliters of peripheral blood. Material: blood. This TCR was recovered from an older man in good health. V and J are TRBV30 and TRBJ2-1, with 7 bases lining up with TRBD2. The CDR3 DNA is TGTGCCTGGGCTAAGGGACTAAACAATGAGCAGTTCTTC. Protein sequence: CAWAKGLNNEQFF.